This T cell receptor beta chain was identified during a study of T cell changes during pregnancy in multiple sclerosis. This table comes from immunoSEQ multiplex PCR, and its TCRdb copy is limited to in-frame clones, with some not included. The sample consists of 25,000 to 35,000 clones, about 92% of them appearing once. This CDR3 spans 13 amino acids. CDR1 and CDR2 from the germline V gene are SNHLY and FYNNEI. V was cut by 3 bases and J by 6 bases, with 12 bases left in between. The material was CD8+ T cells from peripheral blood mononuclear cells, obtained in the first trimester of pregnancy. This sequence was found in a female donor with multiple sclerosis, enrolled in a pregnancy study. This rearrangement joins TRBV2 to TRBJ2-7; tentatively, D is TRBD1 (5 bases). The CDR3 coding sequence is TGTGCCAGCAGTGATGTTTGGGGCGGCGAGCAGTACTTC. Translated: CASSDVWGGEQYF. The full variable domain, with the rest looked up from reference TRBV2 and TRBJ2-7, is EPEVTQTPSHQVTQMGQEVILRCVPISNHLYFYWYRQILGQKVEFLVSFYNNEISEKSEIFDDQFSVERPDGSNFTLKIRSTKLEDSAMYFCASSDVWGGEQYFGPGTRLTVT.